Shown below are 2 T cell receptor beta chains from a single sample sequenced in a study of blood T cell repertoires in COVID-19. Here immunoSEQ multiplex PCR was the method, and the copy in TCRdb shows in-frame clones only, minus some. The sample has about 120,000 clones, 84% seen once. The sample consisted of PBMCs or T cells enriched from blood (not recorded which). The receptor set was obtained from a woman in her thirties who had recovered from COVID-19.

This chain links TRBV4-3 with TRBJ1-4; the D gene is possibly TRBD1 (5 bases). The CDR3 runs 15 residues. V lost 4 bases and J 8 bases, leaving 17 bases between the germline ends. Germline CDR1 and CDR2: LGHNA and YSLEER. The CDR3 reads CASSPWEGTEEKLFF. Here the CDR3 DNA reads TGCGCCAGCAGCCCGTGGGAGGGGACGGAAGAAAAACTGTTTTTT.

The V call is TRBV10-3, the J call TRBJ1-1, with TRBD1 matching 9 bases. V shed 6 bases and J 7 bases; nucleotides not matched to a gene: 12. CDR3 length equals 15 residues. Per germline, CDR1 ENHRY and CDR2 SYGVKD. As DNA, the CDR3 is TGTGCCATCAGCGGTCCGGGACAGGGAATTTTTGAAGCTTTCTTT. It codes for CAISGPGQGIFEAFF.